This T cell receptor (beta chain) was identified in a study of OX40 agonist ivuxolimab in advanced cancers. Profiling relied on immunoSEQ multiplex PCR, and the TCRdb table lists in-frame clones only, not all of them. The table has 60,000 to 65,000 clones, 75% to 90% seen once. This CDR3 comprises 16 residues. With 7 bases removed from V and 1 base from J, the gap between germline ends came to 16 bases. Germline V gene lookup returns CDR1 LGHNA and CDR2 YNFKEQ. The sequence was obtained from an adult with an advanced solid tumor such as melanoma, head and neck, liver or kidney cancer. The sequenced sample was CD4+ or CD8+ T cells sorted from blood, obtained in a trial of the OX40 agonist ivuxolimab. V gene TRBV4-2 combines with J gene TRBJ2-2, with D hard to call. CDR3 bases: TGTGCCAGCAACTCAAAAGGAGCAGGGAACACCGGGGAGCTGTTTTTT. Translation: CASNSKGAGNTGELFF.